A selection of T cell receptor beta chains follows, all from one sample in a study of blood T cell repertoires in COVID-19. Sequenced by immunoSEQ multiplex PCR; TCRdb stores in-frame clones only, minus some. The sample has 200,000 to 250,000 clones, nearly 90% seen once; the top ten hold 12%. The material sequenced was peripheral blood. The receptors here all came from a woman between 18 and 29 years old who had recovered from COVID-19. Both conserved end residues are part of each CDR3. D genes are given only for firm matches. A clone size is listed for some rows: how often the clone was seen (once, few, many), or a class if it is expanded.

>TRBV7-6|TRBD1|TRBJ1-2|-
CASSSRQGFTSEDGYTF
TGTGCCAGCAGCTCCCGACAGGGTTTCACCTCAGAGGATGGCTACACCTTC
>TRBV2|TRBD2|TRBJ2-4|-
CASTDRAGGRDIQYF
TGTGCCAGCACCGATCGAGCGGGAGGGCGGGACATTCAGTACTTC
>TRBV5-4|TRBD1|TRBJ1-1|-
CASSLARTGSMNTEAFF
TGTGCCAGCAGCTTGGCAAGGACAGGGTCGATGAACACTGAAGCTTTCTTT
>TRBV7-9|TRBD2|TRBJ2-3|-
CASSFGLAGDFSTDTQYF
TGTGCCAGCAGCTTCGGACTAGCGGGAGATTTTAGCACAGATACGCAGTATTTT
>TRBV14|TRBD1|TRBJ1-1|-
CASRRTGDPEAFF
TGTGCCAGCCGGCGGACAGGGGACCCTGAAGCTTTCTTT
>TRBV3-1/TRBV3-2|TRBD1|TRBJ1-2|-
CASSLGTGGYGYTF
TGTGCCAGCAGCCTCGGGACAGGCGGGTATGGCTACACCTTC
>TRBV6-2/TRBV6-3|-|TRBJ2-7|-
CASSRQPHRDEQYF
TGTGCCAGCAGCCGGCAACCCCACCGGGACGAGCAGTACTTC
>TRBV4-2|-|TRBJ2-7|-
CASSQDSYYTYEQYF
TGTGCCAGCAGCCAAGACAGTTACTATACCTACGAGCAGTACTTC
>TRBV10-1|TRBD2|TRBJ2-2|-
CASRGCESGDTGELFF
TGCGCCAGCAGGGGTTGTGAAAGCGGGGATACCGGGGAGCTGTTTTTT
>TRBV13|TRBD1|TRBJ2-3|-
CASSLVSGQGFTDTQYF
TGTGCCAGCAGCTTAGTCTCGGGACAGGGTTTCACAGATACGCAGTATTTT
>TRBV11-2|TRBD1|TRBJ2-7|once
CASRPGQGGEQYF
TGTGCCAGCAGACCGGGACAGGGGGGGGAGCAGTACTTC
>TRBV7-6|TRBD2|TRBJ2-1|once
CASSSGLAAYNEQFF
TGTGCCAGCAGTTCAGGACTAGCGGCATACAATGAGCAGTTCTTC
>TRBV4-2|TRBD2|TRBJ2-1|-
CASSQENRWLAGGYEQFF
TGTGCCAGCAGCCAAGAAAATCGATGGCTAGCGGGAGGTTATGAGCAGTTCTTC
>TRBV4-1|-|TRBJ1-5|-
CASSQDGGGGQPQHF
TGCGCCAGCAGCCAAGATGGGGGAGGAGGTCAGCCCCAGCATTTT
>TRBV30|TRBD1|TRBJ1-2|-
CAWKARSGQWNYGYTF
TGTGCCTGGAAGGCCAGGTCGGGACAGTGGAACTATGGCTACACCTTC
>TRBV4-1|-|TRBJ2-2|-
CASSQGGLVLKTTGELFF
TGCGCCAGCAGCCAAGGAGGCCTAGTATTAAAAACTACCGGGGAGCTGTTTTTT
>TRBV7-3|-|TRBJ2-2|-
CASSPPGLPTGELFF
TGTGCCAGCAGCCCTCCGGGACTTCCCACCGGGGAGCTGTTTTTT
>TRBV20-1|TRBD1|TRBJ1-2|-
CSASSGTGLILNGYTF
TGCAGTGCTAGTTCGGGGACAGGACTGATTTTAAATGGCTACACCTTC
>TRBV6-1|-|TRBJ1-1|-
CASSEFAGANTEAFF
TGTGCCAGCAGTGAATTTGCAGGGGCGAACACTGAAGCTTTCTTT
>TRBV11-2|-|TRBJ1-5|-
CASSLMYSNQPQHF
TGTGCCAGCAGCTTAATGTATAGCAATCAGCCCCAGCATTTT
>TRBV19|-|TRBJ1-2|-
CASKWERHNYGYTF
TGTGCCAGTAAATGGGAGAGGCACAACTATGGCTACACCTTC
>TRBV27|TRBD2|TRBJ2-1|-
CASSSAAGEVSREQFF
TGTGCCAGCAGTTCCGCTGCGGGAGAGGTATCGCGCGAGCAGTTCTTC
>TRBV24-1|-|TRBJ1-2|-
CATSSGGYGYTF
TGTGCCACCTCAAGCGGGGGCTATGGCTACACCTTC
>TRBV7-9|TRBD1|TRBJ2-6|-
CASSYTQGAGANVLTF
TGTGCCAGCAGCTACACCCAGGGGGCTGGGGCCAACGTCCTGACTTTC
>TRBV3-1/TRBV3-2|TRBD2|TRBJ2-1|-
CASSQDPGLAWLSNEQFF
TGTGCCAGCAGCCAAGATCCGGGACTAGCGTGGTTATCCAATGAGCAGTTCTTC
>TRBV2|TRBD1|TRBJ2-7|-
CATTGTGPYEQYF
TGTGCCACTACCGGGACAGGACCCTACGAGCAGTACTTC
>TRBV7-9|-|TRBJ2-7|-
CAGTPGTPYEQYF
TGTGCCGGGACCCCCGGGACTCCCTACGAGCAGTACTTC
>TRBV6-1|TRBD2|TRBJ2-3|once
CASSEPGTETGGDTQYF
TGTGCCAGCAGTGAACCTGGAACGGAGACGGGAGGAGATACGCAGTATTTT
>TRBV20-1|TRBD2|TRBJ2-3|-
CSASVGRTDTQYF
TGCAGTGCTAGTGTCGGGAGGACAGATACGCAGTATTTT
>TRBV19|-|TRBJ2-7|-
CASSMRDEQYF
TGTGCCAGTAGTATGAGGGACGAGCAGTACTTC
>TRBV6-5|TRBD1|TRBJ2-7|-
CASRGQERGEQYF
TGTGCCAGCAGGGGACAGGAGAGGGGCGAGCAGTACTTC
>TRBV6-2/TRBV6-3|-|TRBJ2-7|-
CASSRNTHEQYF
TGTGCCAGCAGCCGCAACACCCACGAGCAGTACTTC
>TRBV4-1|TRBD1|TRBJ1-1|-
CASSQEFNRGNEAFF
TGCGCCAGCAGCCAAGAGTTCAACAGGGGAAATGAAGCTTTCTTT
>TRBV19|-|TRBJ2-1|-
CASTGSPYNEQFF
TGTGCCAGTACAGGGTCTCCCTACAATGAGCAGTTCTTC
>TRBV6-2/TRBV6-3|-|TRBJ2-2|-
CASSYPGVTGELFF
TGTGCCAGCAGTTATCCAGGGGTCACCGGGGAGCTGTTTTTT
>TRBV6-2/TRBV6-3|-|TRBJ2-2|-
CASSYSRQLTGELFF
TGTGCCAGCAGTTACTCGAGACAGCTCACCGGGGAGCTGTTTTTT
>TRBV11-3|-|TRBJ1-2|few
CASSLMTETNYGYTF
TGTGCCAGCAGCTTAATGACGGAGACTAACTATGGCTACACCTTC
>TRBV11-2|-|TRBJ1-1|-
CASSSESGRTEAFF
TGTGCCAGCAGCTCCGAGTCAGGGCGAACTGAAGCTTTCTTT
>TRBV10-1|-|TRBJ1-1|-
CASSESWPGHTEAFF
TGCGCCAGCAGTGAGTCGTGGCCAGGCCACACTGAAGCTTTCTTT
>TRBV13|-|TRBJ2-2|once
CASSHLVAPGELFF
TGTGCCAGCAGCCACCTAGTAGCCCCCGGGGAGCTGTTTTTT
>TRBV4-3|TRBD2|TRBJ2-7|few
CASSQARTSGTRYEQYF
TGCGCCAGCAGCCAGGCACGGACTAGCGGCACTCGCTACGAGCAGTACTTC
>TRBV7-9|TRBD2|TRBJ2-7|-
CASSLRRETDGEQYF
TGTGCCAGCAGCTTACGGCGGGAGACCGACGGAGAGCAGTACTTC
>TRBV7-2|-|TRBJ2-7|-
CASSLLPSPYEQYF
TGTGCCAGCAGCTTATTACCTAGTCCCTACGAGCAGTACTTC
>TRBV27|-|TRBJ2-7|-
CASSTRTVHLSYEQYF
TGTGCCAGCAGTACACGGACTGTACATCTCTCCTACGAGCAGTACTTC
>TRBV27|TRBD1|TRBJ2-5|-
CASSPYRDRQETQYF
TGTGCCAGCAGTCCCTACCGGGACAGGCAAGAGACCCAGTACTTC
>TRBV7-2|-|TRBJ1-5|once
CASSLGRHSNQPQHF
TGTGCCAGCAGCTTAGGACGACACAGCAATCAGCCCCAGCATTTT
>TRBV9|TRBD1|TRBJ1-4|-
CASSGGQVGKLFF
TGTGCCAGCAGCGGGGGACAGGTAGGAAAACTGTTTTTT
>TRBV4-3|-|TRBJ1-2|-
CASSQDLRVGGYTF
TGCGCCAGCAGCCAAGATTTGAGGGTGGGGGGCTACACCTTC
>TRBV6-5|TRBD1|TRBJ2-7|-
CASSYSGRGRDEQYF
TGTGCCAGCAGTTACTCAGGAAGGGGGCGAGACGAGCAGTACTTC